These 26 T cell receptor beta chains originate from one sample sequenced in a study of cytomegalovirus exposure and HLA in healthy donors. Both 60 Vbeta primers and 13 Jbeta primers went into the PCR. Libraries were prepared by immunoSEQ multiplex PCR; TCRdb keeps only in-frame clonotypes and omits some of them. Among about 200,000 clones, 82% were seen once, and the ten largest hold 4.5% to 7%. The source material was PBMCs. Receptors were obtained from a man in his forties in good health and CMV-seropositive.

This clone was seen a few times. The CDR3 sequence: CASNTGAGEKLFF. The CDR3 DNA reads TGTGCCAGCAACACAGGGGCGGGGGAAAAACTGTTTTTT. The V and J genes are TRBV7-9 and TRBJ1-4; 7 bases agree with TRBD1. Per germline, CDR1 SEHNR and CDR2 FQNEAQ (reference sequence). V shed 7 bases, J shed 8 bases, and the junction held 7 bases outside the gene matches. This CDR3 contains 13 residues.

CDR3 DNA sequence: TGTGCCAGCAGCTTGGAGGCGGGAGTTCGGGGAAATGAGCAGTTCTTC. Translated, it gives CASSLEAGVRGNEQFF. The chain has TRBV5-4 and TRBJ2-1, with 7 positions matching TRBD2. Germline CDR1 is SGHNT and CDR2 is YYREEE (reference sequence). The CDR3 is 16 amino acids. The V gene end was trimmed by 0 bases and the J gene end by 7 bases; junction bases not matched to a gene: 10. The full variable domain, with the rest looked up from reference TRBV5-4 and TRBJ2-1, is ETGVTQSPTHLIKTRGQQVTLRCSSQSGHNTVSWYQQALGQGPQFIFQYYREEENGRGNFPPRFSGLQFPNYSSELNVNALELDDSALYLCASSLEAGVRGNEQFFGPGTRLTVL.

V is TRBV27 and J is TRBJ2-7; 7 bases are a match to TRBD2. V lost 2 bases, J lost 3 bases, and 7 bases stayed unmatched. The V gene's germline CDR1 is MNHEY and CDR2 SMNVEV (reference sequence). The CDR3 is 15 residues long. CDR3 sequence: CASSLTGLPYYEQYV. The CDR3 coding sequence is TGTGCCAGCAGTTTAACGGGACTACCTTACTACGAGCAGTACGTC.

This clone was picked up one time. This sequence joins TRBV10-3 and TRBJ2-7; 7 bases line up with TRBD1. CDR1 is ENHRY, CDR2 SYGVKD, per germline. J gave up 5 bases and V 0 bases, and 10 bases lay outside the gene matches. This CDR3 is 16 amino acids long. The DNA of the CDR3 is TGTGCCATCAGTGAGTCCCCCGACAGGGTGGCAAACGAGCAGTACGTC. This encodes CAISESPDRVANEQYV.

V usage is TRBV5-6 and J usage is TRBJ1-1; D perhaps matches TRBD1 (5 bases). Germline V lookup: CDR1 SGHDT, CDR2 YYEEEE. Trimming took off 1 base at V and 0 bases at J, with 13 bases between the two ends. The CDR3 is made up of 16 amino acids. The CDR3 sequence is CASSLRGTPLNTEAFF. The CDR3 DNA reads as TGTGCCAGCAGCTTGCGGGGGACCCCTTTGAACACTGAAGCTTTCTTT.

The V call is TRBV11-2, the J call TRBJ2-1; 11 bases are a match to TRBD2. V lost 5 bases to trimming and J lost 3 bases; unmatched junction nucleotides: 15. This CDR3 region has 19 residues. Germline V lookup: CDR1 SGHAT, CDR2 FQNNGV. CDR3 nucleotides: TGTGCCAGCAGCCTGCGGACTAGCGGGCTGCCCCGGGTCTACAATGAGCAGTTCTTC. This sequence encodes CASSLRTSGLPRVYNEQFF.

This chain connects TRBV5-5 to TRBJ1-1; 7 bases agree with TRBD1. This CDR3 has 14 amino acids. The germline CDR1 and CDR2 sequences are SGHKS and YYEKEE (reference sequence). The J segment lost 4 bases and the V segment lost 4 bases, leaving 7 bases of the junction unmatched. DNA for the CDR3: TGTGCCAGCAGCACTACAGGGGAGAGCACTGAAGCTTTCTTT. Its translation: CASSTTGESTEAFF. The whole variable domain, filled in from reference TRBV5-5 and TRBJ1-1, reads DAGVTQSPTHLIKTRGQQVTLRCSPISGHKSVSWYQQVLGQGPQFIFQYYEKEERGRGNFPDRFSARQFPNYSSELNVNALLLGDSALYLCASSTTGESTEAFFGQGTRLTVV.

The chain links TRBV5-5 to TRBJ2-5, with TRBD2 as a possible D gene (6 bases). This CDR3 comprises 14 residues. Germline V gene data show CDR1 as SGHKS and CDR2 as YYEKEE (reference sequence). V was shortened by 1 base and J by 5 bases, with 12 bases between the two germline ends. CDR3 in DNA: TGTGCCAGCAGCTTGCTGGGGGGAGCGGAGACCCAGTACTTC. This sequence encodes CASSLLGGAETQYF.

V usage is TRBV27 and J usage is TRBJ1-2; tentatively, D is TRBD1 (5 bases). The V end was cut by 0 bases, the J end by 3 bases, with 14 bases between. Per germline, CDR1 MNHEY and CDR2 SMNVEV (reference sequence). This CDR3 contains 16 residues. DNA for the CDR3: TGTGCCAGCAGTTTATCGGCACCAGGGTCTTACTATGGCTACACCTTC. Residues: CASSLSAPGSYYGYTF.

The chain uses TRBV6-1 and TRBJ2-5, with a weak D call TRBD1 (5 bases). Germline lookup yields CDR1 MNHNS and CDR2 SASEGT. The CDR3 loop spans 14 amino acids. V was cut by 3 bases and J by 5 bases, with 13 bases left in between. The CDR3 bases are TGTGCCAGCAGTGATGGCAGGGCAAGGGAGACCCAGTACTTC. Its protein is CASSDGRARETQYF.

The chain carries TRBV5-6 and TRBJ2-7, with 10 nucleotides matching TRBD1. Trimming removed 5 bases from V and 0 bases from J; junction bases left unmatched: 5. Germline V CDR1 and CDR2: SGHDT, YYEEEE. The CDR3 consists of 15 residues. This CDR3 is CASSRGQGGSYEQYF. Here the CDR3 DNA reads TGTGCCAGCAGTCGAGGACAGGGGGGCTCCTACGAGCAGTACTTC.

The chain combines TRBV7-3 with TRBJ2-1; weak D call: TRBD2 (5 bases). CDR3 length: 15 amino acids. CDR1 SGHTA and CDR2 FQGTGA come from the germline V gene. V gave up 6 bases and J gave up 5 bases, with 17 bases separating them. The CDR3 DNA follows: TGTGCCAGCAGTCTAGACTCAGGAGGAAACAATGAGCAGTTCTTC. Residues: CASSLDSGGNNEQFF.

A single count supports this clone. The CDR3 DNA is TGTGCCAGCAGTTTAAAGAGTGGACACTCCAATCAGCCCCAGCATTTT. Protein product: CASSLKSGHSNQPQHF. This rearrangement joins TRBV27 to TRBJ1-5; a weak D match, TRBD1 (5 bases). Germline CDR1 reads MNHEY; CDR2 reads SMNVEV (reference sequence). V shed 2 bases and J shed 3 bases, with 14 bases lying between them. The CDR3 loop spans 16 amino acids.

This clone was seen just once. The J gene is TRBJ1-3, the V gene TRBV6-5; tentatively, D is TRBD1 (5 bases). The CDR3 contains 16 residues. In germline, CDR1 is MNHEY, CDR2 SVGAGI. V lost 2 bases to trimming and J lost 1 base, with 12 bases between them. The CDR3 loop reads CASSYVGARSGNTIYF. CDR3 DNA: TGTGCCAGCAGTTACGTAGGGGCTCGATCTGGAAACACCATATATTTT.

This chain joins TRBV4-2 and TRBJ2-1, with D unclear. V shed 4 bases and J shed 8 bases, with 18 bases lying between them. Per germline, CDR1 LGHNA and CDR2 YNFKEQ. The CDR3 has 15 residues. The CDR3 DNA is TGTGCCAGCAGCCCCCGAGGATATACGGTCGATGAGCAGTTCTTC. Translation gives CASSPRGYTVDEQFF.

The chain carries TRBV4-1 and TRBJ2-1; TRBD2 agrees at 10 bases. The ends lost 4 bases at V and 5 bases at J; junction bases unmatched: 8. The germline CDR1 and CDR2 sequences are MGHRA and YSYEKL. The CDR3 loop spans 16 amino acids. The CDR3 reads CASSPRSSGGNNEQFF. CDR3 coding DNA: TGCGCCAGCAGCCCTCGATCTAGCGGGGGAAACAATGAGCAGTTCTTC.

This clone has a single count. The chain combines TRBV4-1 with TRBJ1-5; tentative D call: TRBD1 (6 bases). Germline CDR1 is MGHRA and CDR2 is YSYEKL. Trimming took 0 bases from V and 0 from J, leaving 12 bases between them. CDR3 length equals 17 residues. The CDR3 bases are TGCGCCAGCAGCCAAGAGAGAGGGGGTCGTAGCAATCAGCCCCAGCATTTT. Amino acid sequence: CASSQERGGRSNQPQHF.

The chain employs TRBV18 and TRBJ2-7; 7 positions agree with TRBD1. The J segment lost 7 bases and the V segment lost 3 bases, leaving 6 bases of the junction unmatched. The germline gives CDR1 KGHSH, CDR2 LQKENI. This CDR3 spans 13 amino acids. The CDR3 DNA reads TGTGCCAGCTCACCCCTAGACAGGGCGGAGCAGTACTTC. Translating gives CASSPLDRAEQYF.

Here the CDR3 reads CASSEAPQGLLVRNTEAFF. The CDR3 coding sequence is TGTGCCAGCAGTGAAGCGCCACAGGGGCTACTCGTGAGGAACACTGAAGCTTTCTTT. The chain employs TRBV2 and TRBJ1-1; the match to TRBD1 covers 7 bases. J lost 1 base, V lost 0 bases, and 14 bases had no gene match. CDR1 SNHLY and CDR2 FYNNEI come from the germline V gene. The CDR3 covers 19 residues.

The V gene is TRBV18, the J gene TRBJ1-5; possible D gene TRBD1, 6 bases. V gave up 3 bases and J gave up 0 bases, with 12 bases separating them. CDR1 KGHSH and CDR2 LQKENI come from the germline V gene. The CDR3 length is 16 residues. CDR3 coding DNA: TGTGCCAGCTCACCCGACAGGCCCGATAGCAATCAGCCCCAGCATTTT. It translates to CASSPDRPDSNQPQHF.

The chain has TRBV2 and TRBJ2-3; 16 nucleotides agree with TRBD2. The germline gives CDR1 SNHLY, CDR2 FYNNEI. This CDR3 has 14 amino acids. This CDR3 is CARPGLAGGGTQYF. CDR3 DNA: TGTGCTAGGCCGGGACTAGCGGGAGGGGGTACGCAGTATTTT.

The chain is built from TRBV6-6 and TRBJ1-5; TRBD1 matches at 9 bases. The CDR3 has 14 amino acids. V was clipped by 6 bases and J by 1 base; unmatched bases: 1. Per germline, CDR1 MNHNY and CDR2 SVGAGI (reference sequence). The CDR3 protein is CASRGQGSNQPQHF. The CDR3, as DNA: TGTGCCAGCAGGGGACAGGGCAGCAATCAGCCCCAGCATTTT.

This chain joins TRBV2 and TRBJ2-7; 7 bases are a match to TRBD1. V lost 9 bases to trimming and J lost 5 bases; unmatched junction nucleotides: 10. Germline V lookup: CDR1 SNHLY, CDR2 FYNNEI. The length of the CDR3 is 13 residues. The chain's CDR3 is CASTTRQGHEQYF. The CDR3 DNA is TGTGCCAGTACTACCAGACAGGGTCACGAGCAGTACTTC.

This rearrangement joins TRBV30 to TRBJ2-3; D may be TRBD2 (5 bases). This CDR3 comprises 14 residues. The V end was cut by 1 base, the J end by 8 bases, with 16 bases between. The V gene's germline CDR1 is GTSNPN and CDR2 SVGIG (reference sequence). The CDR3 protein is CAWSAPSLGPTQYF. DNA for the CDR3: TGTGCCTGGAGTGCCCCCTCACTAGGACCTACGCAGTATTTT.

This chain links TRBV19 with TRBJ2-7; 11 bases map to TRBD2. Germline trimming cut 5 bases from V and 1 base from J; bases unmatched to any gene: 1. Germline loops: CDR1 LNHDA, CDR2 SQIVND (reference sequence). The CDR3 is 14 amino acids. CDR3 in amino acids: CASSASGRSYEQYF. The CDR3 bases are TGTGCCAGTAGTGCTAGCGGGAGGTCCTACGAGCAGTACTTC.

The chain recombines TRBV11-1 with TRBJ2-5; maybe TRBD2 (6 bases). Germline lookup yields CDR1 SGHAT and CDR2 FQDESV (reference sequence). The V and J ends lost 1 base and 1 base respectively, with 13 bases between them. The CDR3 contains 16 residues. DNA of the CDR3: TGTGCCAGCAGCTTAGGGGATAGCGGCGCCCAAGAGACCCAGTACTTC. This codes for CASSLGDSGAQETQYF.